This T cell receptor (beta chain) was retrieved from a study of T cell responses to AZD1222 COVID-19 vaccine. Study overall: Both about-4-week and about-12-week second-dose recipients were combined.

Whole-study findings and limits: Of spike-specific TCRs, nearly half reportedly target regions left unmutated in variants. Sampling that yielded the repertoires occurred only after the peak T cell response. There were mostly white British donors and more females than males, and clonal diversity was possibly underestimated.

The data were produced by immunoSEQ multiplex PCR, yet TCRdb's version contains in-frame clones alone and is incomplete. Among about 120,000 clones listed, 85% to 90% were seen once. On this clone itself: The target antigen is unknown.

The trim removed 2 bases at V and 6 bases at J, leaving 5 bases unmatched. Germline V gene data show CDR1 as MNHEY and CDR2 as SVGAGI. The CDR3 totals 15 residues. The chain combines TRBV6-5 with TRBJ2-1, with TRBD1 identical over 9 bases. Source: peripheral blood, taken on day 0 of AZD1222 vaccination. The TCR sequence derives from an adult in good health. CDR3 nucleotide sequence: TGTGCCAGCAGTTACGGGACAGGGTCTGGCAATGAGCAGTTCTTC. Translation gives CASSYGTGSGNEQFF.